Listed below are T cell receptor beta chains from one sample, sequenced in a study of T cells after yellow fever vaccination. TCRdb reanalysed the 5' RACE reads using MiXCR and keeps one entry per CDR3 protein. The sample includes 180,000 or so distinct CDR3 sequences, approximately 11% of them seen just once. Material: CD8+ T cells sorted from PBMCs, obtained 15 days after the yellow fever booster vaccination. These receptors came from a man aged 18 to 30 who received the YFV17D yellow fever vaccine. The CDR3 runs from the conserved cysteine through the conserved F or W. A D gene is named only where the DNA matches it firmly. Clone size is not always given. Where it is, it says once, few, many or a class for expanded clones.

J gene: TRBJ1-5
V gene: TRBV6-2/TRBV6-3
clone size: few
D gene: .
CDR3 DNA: TGTGCCAGCAGTTACCTCGGCCTGGGGCAGCCCCAGCATTTT
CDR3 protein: CASSYLGLGQPQHF

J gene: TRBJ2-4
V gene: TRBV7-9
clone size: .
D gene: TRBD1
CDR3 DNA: TGTGCCAGCAGCCCCAGGGGGCGCCCCAAAAACATTCAGTACTTC
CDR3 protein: CASSPRGRPKNIQYF

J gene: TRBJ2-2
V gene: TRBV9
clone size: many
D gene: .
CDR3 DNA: TGTGCCAGCAGCTTAAAGAAAAGGGGGGTAGACACCGGGGAGCTGTTTTTT
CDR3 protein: CASSLKKRGVDTGELFF

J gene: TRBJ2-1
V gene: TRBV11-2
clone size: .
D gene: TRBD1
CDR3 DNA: TGTGCCAGCAGCTTAGGCCCCGGGACAGGGGGCTATGAGCAGTTCTTC
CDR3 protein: CASSLGPGTGGYEQFF

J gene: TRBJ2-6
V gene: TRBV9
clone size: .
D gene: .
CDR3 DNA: TGTGCCAGCAGCCTGGGGAACGGGGCCAACGTCCTGACTTTC
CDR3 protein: CASSLGNGANVLTF

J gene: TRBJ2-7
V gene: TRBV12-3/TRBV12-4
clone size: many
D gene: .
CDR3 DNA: TGTGCCAGCAGTTCCCCGGCAACCTACGAGCAGTACTTC
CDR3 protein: CASSSPATYEQYF

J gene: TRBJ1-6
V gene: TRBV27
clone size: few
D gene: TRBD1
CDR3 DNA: TGTGCCAGCAGTTTGACAGGGGCGCCCCTCCACTTT
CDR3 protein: CASSLTGAPLHF

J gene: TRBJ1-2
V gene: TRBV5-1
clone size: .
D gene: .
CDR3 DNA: TGCGCCAGCAGCGCGGGTCGAACCCCCACCTATGGCTACACCTTC
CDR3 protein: CASSAGRTPTYGYTF

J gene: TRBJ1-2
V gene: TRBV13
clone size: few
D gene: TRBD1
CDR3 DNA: TGTGCCAGCAGCCTAACCCCCATACCACTGACAGGGTCTAAAGCTCGGGAATATGGCTACACCTTC
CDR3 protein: CASSLTPIPLTGSKAREYGYTF

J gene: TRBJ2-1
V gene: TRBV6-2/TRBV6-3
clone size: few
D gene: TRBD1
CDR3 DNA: TGTGCCAGCAGCGACAGGGGCCCTGAGCAGTTCTTC
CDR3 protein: CASSDRGPEQFF

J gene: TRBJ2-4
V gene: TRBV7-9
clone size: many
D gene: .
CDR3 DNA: TGTGCCAGCAGCTTTCAAGGCAGGGGGGGCAAAAACATTCAGTACTTC
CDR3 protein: CASSFQGRGGKNIQYF

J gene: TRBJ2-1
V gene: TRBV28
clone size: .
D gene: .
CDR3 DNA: TGTGCCAGCAGCCTAATGAGGGGGGGTATTGGTGAGCAGTTCTTC
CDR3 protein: CASSLMRGGIGEQFF

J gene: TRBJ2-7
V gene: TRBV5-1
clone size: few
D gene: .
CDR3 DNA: TGCGCCAGCAGCGACGACGTTACCTACGAGCAGTACTTC
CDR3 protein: CASSDDVTYEQYF

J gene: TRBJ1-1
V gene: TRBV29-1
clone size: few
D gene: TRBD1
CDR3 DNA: TGCAGCGTTGAGGTCCTGGGCAGGGGGCAGAGGATGAACACTGAAGCTTTCTTT
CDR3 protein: CSVEVLGRGQRMNTEAFF

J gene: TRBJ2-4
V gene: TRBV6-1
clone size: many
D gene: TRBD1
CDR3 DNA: TGTGCCAGCAGTGAAGCGCAGGGGACAGGGGGCGACATTCAGTACTTC
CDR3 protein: CASSEAQGTGGDIQYF

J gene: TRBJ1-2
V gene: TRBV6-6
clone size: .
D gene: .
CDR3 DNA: TGTGCCAGCAGTTACTCAGGCAAAGCTAACTATGGCTACACCTTC
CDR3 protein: CASSYSGKANYGYTF

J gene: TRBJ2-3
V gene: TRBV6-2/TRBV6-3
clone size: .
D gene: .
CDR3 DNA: TGTGCCAGCAGTCCTACCGGGACTCCCACAGATACGCAGTATTTT
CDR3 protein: CASSPTGTPTDTQYF

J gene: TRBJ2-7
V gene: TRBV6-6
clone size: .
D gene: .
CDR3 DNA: TGTGCCAGCGGGGGGCTCTCCTACGAGCAGTACTTC
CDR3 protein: CASGGLSYEQYF

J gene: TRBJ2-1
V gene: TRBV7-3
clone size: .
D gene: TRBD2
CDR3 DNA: TGTGCCAGCAGCTCCGGGACTAGCGGGGGGGATGAGCAGTTCTTC
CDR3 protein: CASSSGTSGGDEQFF

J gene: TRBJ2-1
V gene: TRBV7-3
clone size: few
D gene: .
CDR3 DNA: TGTGCCAGCAGCTTAAGCGCTAGCTCGAATGAGCAGTTCTTC
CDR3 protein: CASSLSASSNEQFF

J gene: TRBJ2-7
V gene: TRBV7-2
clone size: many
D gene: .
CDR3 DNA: TGTGCCAGCAGCAGAGGACAGACCTACGAGCAGTACTTC
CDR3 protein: CASSRGQTYEQYF

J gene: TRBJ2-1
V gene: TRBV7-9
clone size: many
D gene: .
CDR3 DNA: TGTGCCAGCAGCTTAGATGGAAACAATGAGCAGTTCTTC
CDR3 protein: CASSLDGNNEQFF

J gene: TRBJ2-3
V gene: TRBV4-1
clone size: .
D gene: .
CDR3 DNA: TGCGCCAGCAGCCAAGCCGCGCCCCCGGATACGCAGTATTTT
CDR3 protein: CASSQAAPPDTQYF

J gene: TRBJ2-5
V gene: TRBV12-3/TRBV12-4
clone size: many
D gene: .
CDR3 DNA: TGTGCCAGCATAGGGGGGGAGGATTGGACCCAGTACTTC
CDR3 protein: CASIGGEDWTQYF

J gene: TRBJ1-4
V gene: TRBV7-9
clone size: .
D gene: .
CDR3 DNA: TGTGCCAGCAGCTCGTTGGATGAAAAACTGTTTTTT
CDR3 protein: CASSSLDEKLFF

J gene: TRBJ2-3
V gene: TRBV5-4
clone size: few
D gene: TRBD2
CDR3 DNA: TGTGCCAGCAGAGAGGCGGGGGGCGAAGATACGCAGTATTTT
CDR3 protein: CASREAGGEDTQYF

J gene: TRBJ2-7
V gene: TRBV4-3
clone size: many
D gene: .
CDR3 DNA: TGCGCCAGCAGCCAGACAGACAGGGAGGGATTTTACGAGCAGTACTTC
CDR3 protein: CASSQTDREGFYEQYF

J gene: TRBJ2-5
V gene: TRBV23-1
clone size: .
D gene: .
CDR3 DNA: TGCGCCAGCAGTTACCGGACCTTTCAAGAGACCCAGTACTTC
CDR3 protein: CASSYRTFQETQYF

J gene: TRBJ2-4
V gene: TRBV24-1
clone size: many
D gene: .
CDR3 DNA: TGTGCCACCAGTGATTTGCAGTCCAGAGGGGCCTTAAACATTCAGTACTTC
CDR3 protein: CATSDLQSRGALNIQYF

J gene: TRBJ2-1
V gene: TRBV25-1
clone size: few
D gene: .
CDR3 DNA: TGTGCCAGCAGTGTACATCCTGGAGAGCAGTTCTTC
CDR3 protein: CASSVHPGEQFF

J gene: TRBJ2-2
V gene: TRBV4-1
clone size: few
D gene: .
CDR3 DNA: TGCGCCAGCAGCCAAGATCTGGGGGCCGCTCGAGGCGGGGAGCTGTTTTTT
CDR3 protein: CASSQDLGAARGGELFF